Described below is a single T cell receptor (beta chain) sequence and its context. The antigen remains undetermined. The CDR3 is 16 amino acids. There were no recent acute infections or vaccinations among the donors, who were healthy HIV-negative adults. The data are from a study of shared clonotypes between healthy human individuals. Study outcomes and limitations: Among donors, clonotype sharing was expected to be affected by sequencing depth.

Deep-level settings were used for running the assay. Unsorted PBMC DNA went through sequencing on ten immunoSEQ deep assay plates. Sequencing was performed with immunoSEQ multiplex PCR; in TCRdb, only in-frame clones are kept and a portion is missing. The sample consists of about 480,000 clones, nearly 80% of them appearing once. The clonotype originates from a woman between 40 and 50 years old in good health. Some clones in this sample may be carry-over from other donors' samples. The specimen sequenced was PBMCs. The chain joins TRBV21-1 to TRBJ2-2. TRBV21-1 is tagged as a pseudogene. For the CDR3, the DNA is TGTGCCAGCAGCATGTATGGGTTGGGTGACACCGGGGAGCTGTTTTTT. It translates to CASSMYGLGDTGELFF.